This T cell receptor (beta chain) was recovered during a study of blood T cell repertoires in COVID-19 (dated by TCRdb to about 2020). General notes on the study: The collaborator samples originated in the United States, Italy and Spain and spanned the acute and convalescent phases of COVID-19. The prospective study material was composed of cDNA or gDNA derived from T cells, B-cell-depleted T cells, or PBMCs. Subjects who had been exposed to COVID-19, were actively infected with it, or had recovered from it provided the deeply sampled blood TCRbeta repertoires that made up the dataset. The repertoires were released in a freely available public database intended as a resource for research on the immune response to SARS-CoV-2. The samples were drawn from the first 160 participants of the ongoing ImmuneRACE study and from under 1,500 subjects provided by 6 global collaborators. Sample metadata almost always included a de-identified subject ID, COVID-19 status, age in years and sex. Where HLA class I and class II types were available, the types were taken from metadata supplied by the sample provider, not from assay-based typing.

Remarks on this clone: The antigen it binds to is not known. No much larger clonotype is one base removed from it; base qualities were not supplied.

Results and caveats for the whole study, not just this receptor: How much clinical and demographic metadata was included differed by source and by participant, and the metadata was provided uncurated.

Enrolling through a virtual design, the prospective study's participants ranged in age from roughly 18 to 95 years and lived across about two dozen United States geographic areas. Cohort assignment in the prospective study relied on participant-reported clinical history from a screening survey and a study questionnaire. Recovered participants in ImmuneRACE Cohort 3 were defined as having two consecutive negative NP/OP PCR tests, clearance from a healthcare professional, or resolution of symptoms. Mobile phlebotomists in the prospective study collected whole blood, serum and a nasopharyngeal or oropharyngeal swab from every participant. Participants in the prospective study had the option to provide additional blood draws and questionnaires over a roughly 2-month period. Before DNA extraction, blood samples from the prospective study were shipped at room temperature or frozen. The immunoSEQ Assay, a bias-controlled multiplex PCR, was used to amplify TCRbeta CDR3 regions from genomic DNA. Processing in the source paper ran as follows. Within the assay, amplification of reference gene primers was used to estimate how many nucleated cells each sample contained. To quantify the absolute abundance of each unique TCRbeta CDR3 rearrangement, sequence reads were collapsed and filtered. Productive Simpson clonality was computed per sample as the square root of Simpson's diversity index over productive rearrangements. The table comes from immuneACCESS by way of TCRdb, which keeps in-frame sequences with V and J called. Part of the clones is missing from these tables; in studies checked, under half for an unresolved V gene and the rest for unknown reasons. V and J calls plus clone size are reproduced from that table; the DNA served to infer D and trimming. This sample is represented by 250,000 to 300,000 clones; 70% to 90% of them were singletons. In total, the top ten clones hold 0.8% to 1% of the sample.

Material for sequencing was PBMCs or T cells enriched from blood (not recorded which). This sequence was found in a woman aged 25 to 45 who had recovered from COVID-19.

The CDR3 is CASGRDRGLIGGYTF. The DNA reads TGTGCCAGCGGCCGGGACAGGGGTTTGATAGGTGGCTACACCTTC. Recombination connected TRBV5-4 to TRBJ1-2, and 10 junction bases match TRBD1. V is cut back by 7 bases and J by 7 bases, with 13 bases in the junction unmatched. The CDR3 covers 15 residues, taking in both the cysteine and the phenylalanine. Only the CDR3 DNA is retained, 45 bases long and in frame from the first base. The germline V gene (reference sequence) supplies CDR1 SGHNT and CDR2 YYREEE. With the rest looked up from the reference TRBV5-4 and TRBJ1-2 genes rather than sequenced, the full variable domain is ETGVTQSPTHLIKTRGQQVTLRCSSQSGHNTVSWYQQALGQGPQFIFQYYREEENGRGNFPPRFSGLQFPNYSSELNVNALELDDSALYLCASGRDRGLIGGYTFGSGTRLTVV.